This T cell receptor beta chain stems from a study of T cells after yellow fever vaccination. Study-level background: Preparation of fractions with low cell numbers was performed using SMART-Seq v4 Ultra Low Input.

The 5'RACE template-switching step produced TCR cDNA and added a universal primer site and UMIs. TCRdb re-derived calls from the 5' RACE reads in MiXCR, one entry per CDR3 protein. The data hold some 200,000 distinct CDR3 sequences, with roughly 3.3% observed a single time. This clonotype was recorded at least ten times. Per the germline V gene, CDR1 is DFQATT and CDR2 is SNEGSKA (reference sequence). This CDR3 is 13 amino acids long. V lost 1 base to trimming and J lost 12 bases, with 16 bases between them. This TCR was sampled from a man in his late teens or twenties who received the YFV17D yellow fever vaccine. The V and J genes are TRBV20-1 and TRBJ2-1; no definite D call. The starting material was CD4+ T cells sorted from PBMCs, obtained 10 days after the yellow fever booster vaccination. CDR3 coding DNA: TGCAGTGCTAGAGTCTCCCCCCCTAACGGGCAGTTCTTC. It yields the protein CSARVSPPNGQFF.